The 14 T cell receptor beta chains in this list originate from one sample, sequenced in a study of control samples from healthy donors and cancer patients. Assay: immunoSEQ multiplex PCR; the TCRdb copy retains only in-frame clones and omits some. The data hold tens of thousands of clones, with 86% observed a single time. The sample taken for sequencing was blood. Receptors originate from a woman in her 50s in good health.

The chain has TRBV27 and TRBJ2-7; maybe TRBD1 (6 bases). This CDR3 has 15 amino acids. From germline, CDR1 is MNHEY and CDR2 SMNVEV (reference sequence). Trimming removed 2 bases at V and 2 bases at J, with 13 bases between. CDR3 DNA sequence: TGTGCCAGCAGTTTACGTCCCGGGACAACCTACGAGCAGTACTTC. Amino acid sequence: CASSLRPGTTYEQYF.

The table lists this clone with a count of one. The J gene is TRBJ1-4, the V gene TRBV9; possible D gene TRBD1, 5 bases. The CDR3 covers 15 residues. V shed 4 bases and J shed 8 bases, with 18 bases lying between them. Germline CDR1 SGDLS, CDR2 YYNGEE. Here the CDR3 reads CASSPRKGHGEKLFF. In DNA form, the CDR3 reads TGTGCCAGCAGCCCCCGAAAGGGGCATGGAGAAAAACTGTTTTTT.

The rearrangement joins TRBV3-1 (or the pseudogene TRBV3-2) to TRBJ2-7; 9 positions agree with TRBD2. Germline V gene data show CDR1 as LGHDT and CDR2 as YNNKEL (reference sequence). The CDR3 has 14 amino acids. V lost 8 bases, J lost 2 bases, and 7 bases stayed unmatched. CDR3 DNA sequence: TGTGCCAGCCGCGCAGGCGGGAGGGCCTACGAGCAGTACTTC. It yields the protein CASRAGGRAYEQYF.

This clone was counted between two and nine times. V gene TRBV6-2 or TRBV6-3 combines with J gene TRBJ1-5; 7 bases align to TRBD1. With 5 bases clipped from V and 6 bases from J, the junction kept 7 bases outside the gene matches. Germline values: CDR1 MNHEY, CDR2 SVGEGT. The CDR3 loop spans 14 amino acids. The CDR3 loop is CASSRTGSRQPQHF. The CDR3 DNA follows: TGTGCCAGCAGTAGGACAGGATCACGTCAGCCCCAGCATTTT.

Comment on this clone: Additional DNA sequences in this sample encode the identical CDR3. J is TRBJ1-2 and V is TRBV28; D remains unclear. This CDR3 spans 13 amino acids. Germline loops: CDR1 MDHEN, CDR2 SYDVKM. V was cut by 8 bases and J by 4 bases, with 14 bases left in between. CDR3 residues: CASCMAHGYGYTF. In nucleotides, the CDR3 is TGTGCCAGCTGCATGGCACATGGCTATGGCTACACCTTC.

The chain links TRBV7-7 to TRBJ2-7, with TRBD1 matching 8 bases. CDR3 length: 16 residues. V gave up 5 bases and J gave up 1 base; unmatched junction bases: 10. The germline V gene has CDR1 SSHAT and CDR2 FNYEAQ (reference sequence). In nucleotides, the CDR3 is TGTGCCAGCAGCCCCCACCCCGGGACAGGTTCCTACGAGCAGTACTTC. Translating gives CASSPHPGTGSYEQYF.

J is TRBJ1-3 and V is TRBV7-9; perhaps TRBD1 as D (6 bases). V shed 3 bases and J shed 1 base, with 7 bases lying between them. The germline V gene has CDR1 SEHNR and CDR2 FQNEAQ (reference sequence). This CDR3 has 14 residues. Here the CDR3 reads CASSLDSSGNTIYF. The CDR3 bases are TGTGCCAGCAGCTTGGACAGTTCTGGAAACACCATATATTTT.

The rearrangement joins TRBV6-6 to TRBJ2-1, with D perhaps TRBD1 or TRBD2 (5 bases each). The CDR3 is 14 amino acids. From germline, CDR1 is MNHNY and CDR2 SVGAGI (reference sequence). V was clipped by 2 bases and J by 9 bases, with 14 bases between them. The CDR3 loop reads CASSYQGVRLEQFF. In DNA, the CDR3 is TGTGCCAGCAGTTACCAGGGAGTACGTCTTGAGCAGTTCTTC.

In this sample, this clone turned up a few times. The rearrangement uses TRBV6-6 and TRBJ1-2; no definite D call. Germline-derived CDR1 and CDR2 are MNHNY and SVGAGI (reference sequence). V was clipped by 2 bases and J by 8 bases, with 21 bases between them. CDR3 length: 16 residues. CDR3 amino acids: CASSYLSPGRTEGYTF. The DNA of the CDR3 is TGTGCCAGCAGTTACCTGAGCCCCGGCAGAACGGAAGGCTACACCTTC.

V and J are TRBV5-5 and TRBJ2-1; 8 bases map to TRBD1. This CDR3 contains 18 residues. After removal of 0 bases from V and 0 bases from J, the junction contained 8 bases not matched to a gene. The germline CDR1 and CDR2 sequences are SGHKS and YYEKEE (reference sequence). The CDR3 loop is CASSLGRGPESSYNEQFF. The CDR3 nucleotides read TGTGCCAGCAGCTTGGGCAGGGGGCCCGAAAGCTCCTACAATGAGCAGTTCTTC. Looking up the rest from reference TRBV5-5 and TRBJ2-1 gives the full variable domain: DAGVTQSPTHLIKTRGQQVTLRCSPISGHKSVSWYQQVLGQGPQFIFQYYEKEERGRGNFPDRFSARQFPNYSSELNVNALLLGDSALYLCASSLGRGPESSYNEQFFGPGTRLTVL.

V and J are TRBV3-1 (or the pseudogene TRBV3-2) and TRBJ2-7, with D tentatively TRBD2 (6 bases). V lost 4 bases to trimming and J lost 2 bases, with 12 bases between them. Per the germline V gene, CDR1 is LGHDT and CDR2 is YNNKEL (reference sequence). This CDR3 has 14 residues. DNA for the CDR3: TGTGCCAGCAGCCGAAACGGGGGAACCTACGAGCAGTACTTC. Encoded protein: CASSRNGGTYEQYF.

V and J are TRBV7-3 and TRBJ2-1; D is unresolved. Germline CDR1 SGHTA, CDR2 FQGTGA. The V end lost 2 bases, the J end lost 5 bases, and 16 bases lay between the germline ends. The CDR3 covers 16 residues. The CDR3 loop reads CASSLFLGPPNNEQFF. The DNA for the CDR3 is TGTGCCAGCAGCTTATTCTTAGGGCCCCCTAACAATGAGCAGTTCTTC.

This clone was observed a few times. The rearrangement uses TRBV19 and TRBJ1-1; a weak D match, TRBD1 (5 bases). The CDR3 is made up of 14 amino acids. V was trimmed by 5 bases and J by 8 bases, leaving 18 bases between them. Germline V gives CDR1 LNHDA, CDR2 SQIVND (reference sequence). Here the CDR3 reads CASSDLPGRSEAFF. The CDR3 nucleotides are TGTGCCAGTAGTGACCTTCCAGGGCGTTCAGAAGCTTTCTTT.

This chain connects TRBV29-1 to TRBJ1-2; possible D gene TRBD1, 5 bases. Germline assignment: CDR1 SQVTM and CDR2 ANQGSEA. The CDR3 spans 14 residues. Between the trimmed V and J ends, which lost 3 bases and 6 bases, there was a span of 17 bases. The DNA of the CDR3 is TGCAGCGTTGATTACGGGGGAGGGGATGATGGCTACACCTTC. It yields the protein CSVDYGGGDDGYTF.